A single sample gave rise to the 7 T cell receptor beta chains below, sequenced in a study of T-cell reconstitution after alpha-beta-depleted transplantation in children. The authors prepared the TCRbeta library with unique molecular identifiers. TCRdb called the PCR reads again in MiXCR, with one record for every CDR3 protein. Of about 250,000 distinct CDR3 sequences listed, approximately 24% are singletons. Sequencing used PBMCs, mostly from graft donor cells, obtained 360 days after TCRalphabeta/CD19-depleted stem cell transplant. Source of these receptors: a female patient aged 2 to 10 who had a stem cell transplant for congenital amegakaryocytic thrombocytopenia, so the T cells may come from the graft donor.

The chain combines TRBV20-1 with TRBJ2-7, with a tentative D call TRBD2 (6 bases). The CDR3 covers 16 residues. Germline V gene lookup returns CDR1 DFQATT and CDR2 SNEGSKA (reference sequence). Deletions cut 1 base from V and 1 base from J, with 17 bases between. This CDR3 is CSARGDFPRGSYEQYF. The CDR3 coding sequence is TGCAGTGCTAGAGGGGACTTCCCGAGGGGATCCTACGAGCAGTACTTC.

This clonotype was observed a handful of times. This chain links TRBV20-1 with TRBJ2-7, with D possibly TRBD1 on 6 matching bases. This CDR3 has 13 amino acids. V lost 4 bases and J 2 bases, leaving 12 bases between the germline ends. Germline-derived CDR1 and CDR2 are DFQATT and SNEGSKA (reference sequence). CDR3 loop: CSAIPGQTYEQYF. CDR3 nucleotides: TGCAGTGCTATACCGGGACAAACCTACGAGCAGTACTTC.

This clonotype was picked up a small number of times. This rearrangement joins TRBV10-3 to TRBJ1-3, with a tentative D call TRBD1 (5 bases). V lost 3 bases, J lost 3 bases, and 9 bases lay in between. CDR3 length: 14 amino acids. CDR1 ENHRY and CDR2 SYGVKD come from the germline V gene. CDR3 DNA sequence: TGTGCCATCAGTGACCGGGACGTTGGAAACACCATATATTTT. This sequence encodes CAISDRDVGNTIYF.

A few counts support this clonotype. The V call is TRBV4-2, the J call TRBJ2-1, with D tentatively TRBD2 (7 bases). CDR1 LGHNA and CDR2 YNFKEQ come from the germline V gene. Trimming cost V 0 bases and J 16 bases, with 25 bases left between them. This CDR3 has 16 residues. The DNA of the CDR3 is TGTGCCAGCAGCCAAGATTCCCTAGCGAGGGCGGGGGCTGCATTCTTC. It yields the protein CASSQDSLARAGAAFF.

CDR3 protein: CASSVAATHSYNEQFF. The CDR3 nucleotides are TGTGCCAGCAGCGTAGCAGCCACCCACTCCTACAATGAGCAGTTCTTC. J is TRBJ2-1 and V is TRBV9; no reliable D call. Trimming removed 0 bases at V and 0 bases at J, with 10 bases between. The germline CDR1 and CDR2 sequences are SGDLS and YYNGEE. The CDR3 loop spans 16 amino acids.

This clonotype showed up just a few times. This rearrangement joins TRBV28 to TRBJ1-6; no clear D. Germline loops: CDR1 MDHEN, CDR2 SYDVKM. The CDR3 runs to 13 residues. The germline V and J ends were trimmed by 6 bases and 5 bases, with 8 bases remaining between them. This CDR3 is CASRPNNNSPLHF. As DNA, the CDR3 is TGTGCCAGCAGGCCAAACAATAATTCACCCCTCCACTTT.

The chain uses TRBV2 and TRBJ2-2; D gene unclear. The germline V and J ends were trimmed by 3 bases and 3 bases, with 14 bases remaining between them. The CDR3 contains 16 residues. Germline assignment: CDR1 SNHLY and CDR2 FYNNEI. CDR3 coding DNA: TGTGCCAGCAGTGATCGCACTCCTCGGGACACCGGGGAGCTGTTTTTT. The encoded protein is CASSDRTPRDTGELFF. Full variable domain (remainder filled in from reference TRBV2 and TRBJ2-2): EPEVTQTPSHQVTQMGQEVILRCVPISNHLYFYWYRQILGQKVEFLVSFYNNEISEKSEIFDDQFSVERPDGSNFTLKIRSTKLEDSAMYFCASSDRTPRDTGELFFGEGSRLTVL.